The 9 T cell receptor beta chains below were found in one sample sequenced in a study of shared clonotypes between healthy human individuals. This table comes from immunoSEQ multiplex PCR, and its TCRdb copy is limited to in-frame clones, with some not included. Of about 730,000 clones listed, over 60% are singletons. Sequences were obtained from memory CD4+ T cells sorted from blood. This sample's subset: CD45RA-negative fraction. These receptors were obtained from a woman under 40 in good health.

This clone was picked up a small number of times. The chain carries TRBV2 and TRBJ2-7; D could derive from TRBD1 or TRBD2 (5 bases each). The V gene lost 6 bases and the J gene lost 3 bases, with 15 bases spanning the gap. The CDR3 totals 14 residues. The germline V gene encodes CDR1 SNHLY and CDR2 FYNNEI. The chain's CDR3 is CASRATGALYEQYF. The DNA of the CDR3 is TGTGCCAGCAGAGCAACCGGGGCCCTCTACGAGCAGTACTTC.

The V and J genes are TRBV21-1 and TRBJ2-1; the table's D call, TRBD2, has no DNA check behind it. TRBV21-1 is recorded as a pseudogene. The CDR3 totals 14 residues. CDR3 coding DNA: TGTGCCAGCAGGGCGGGAGGGGGTAGGGATGAGCAGTTCTTC. Translating it yields CASRAGGGRDEQFF.

Concerning this clone: Other DNA sequences within the sample encode an identical CDR3. The V call is TRBV28, the J call TRBJ2-5, with no clear D. The germline V gene has CDR1 MDHEN and CDR2 SYDVKM. Trimming took off 5 bases at V and 5 bases at J, with 3 bases between the two ends. The CDR3 runs 10 residues. In DNA, the CDR3 is TGTGCCAGCAGTCAGGAGACCCAGTACTTC. Its protein is CASSQETQYF.

This clone has more than one count but fewer than ten. The chain is built from TRBV21-1 and TRBJ1-2; the D call in the table, TRBD1, was not verified against the DNA. TRBV21-1 is described as a pseudogene. The length of the CDR3 is 13 residues. The CDR3 spells CAIQRDRHYGYTF. CDR3 nucleotide sequence: TGTGCCATCCAAAGAGACAGACACTATGGCTACACCTTC.

This chain uses TRBV10-2 with TRBJ2-2; tentatively, D is TRBD2 (5 bases). Germline CDR1 is WSHSY and CDR2 is SAAADI. V was pared by 7 bases and J by 4 bases, with 13 bases between. The CDR3 is made up of 14 amino acids. CDR3 DNA: TGCGCCAGCATCGGGGAGTCGGGCACCGGGGAGCTGTTTTTT. Amino acid sequence: CASIGESGTGELFF.

The V gene is TRBV30, the J gene TRBJ2-1; 11 bases agree with TRBD1. The CDR3 sequence is 17 residues long. V lost 2 bases, J lost 0 bases, and 6 bases stayed unmatched. Germline V CDR1 and CDR2: GTSNPN, SVGIG (reference sequence). The CDR3, as DNA: TGTGCCTGGAGTCCGTTAGGGACAGGGGGCTCCTACAATGAGCAGTTCTTC. Residues: CAWSPLGTGGSYNEQFF. Combining the CDR3 with reference TRBV30 and TRBJ2-1 gives the whole variable domain SQTIHQWPATLVQPVGSPLSLECTVEGTSNPNLYWYRQAAGRGLQLLFYSVGIGQISSEVPQNLSASRPQDRQFILSSKKLLLSDSGFYLCAWSPLGTGGSYNEQFFGPGTRLTVL.

The chain uses TRBV10-3 and TRBJ1-4; 7 bases line up with TRBD1. The germline V gene has CDR1 ENHRY and CDR2 SYGVKD. CDR3 length: 13 amino acids. Trimming removed 4 bases from V and 6 bases from J; junction bases left unmatched: 2. CDR3 DNA: TGTGCCATCAGTGTGGGGACAGATGAAAAACTGTTTTTT. Translating gives CAISVGTDEKLFF.

V gene TRBV27 combines with J gene TRBJ2-6, with no clear D. The V end was cut by 4 bases, the J end by 0 bases, with 13 bases between. There are 17 residues in the CDR3. The V gene's germline CDR1 is MNHEY and CDR2 SMNVEV (reference sequence). CDR3 nucleotides: TGTGCCAGCAGTTCGGAACTTTCCAGCTCTGGGGCCAACGTCCTGACTTTC. This codes for CASSSELSSSGANVLTF.

The chain has TRBV6-1 and TRBJ2-1; the match to TRBD2 covers 7 bases. The V gene's germline CDR1 is MNHNS and CDR2 SASEGT. V dropped 0 bases and J dropped 2; count of bases not matched to a gene: 10. The length of the CDR3 is 18 residues. The CDR3 is CASSEARFLADAYNEQFF. CDR3 coding DNA: TGTGCCAGCAGTGAAGCTAGATTTCTAGCGGATGCCTACAATGAGCAGTTCTTC.